This TCR beta chain originates from a study of T cells expressing NK-cell markers. Across the whole study: The eight sequenced donors comprised seven who were HCMV-seropositive and one who was seronegative. Study-level findings and limits: In about six donors, dominant CD3+CD56+NKG2C+ clonotypes ranked among the top 10 CD8+ clonotypes. Questions lingered over whether expanded NKG2C+ T cell clones were HCMV-specific.

From its re-call of the 5' RACE reads, TCRdb lists each CDR3 protein once, without DNA. The repertoire shows about 380,000 distinct CDR3 sequences; the top ten hold roughly 5.5%. Germline V gene lookup returns CDR1 SQVTM and CDR2 ANQGSEA. The CDR3 runs 12 residues. With regard to this clonotype: Its antigen is as yet unknown.

Material for sequencing was blood T cells: a sorted CD56 or NKG2C T cell subset, CD4+ or CD8+ T cells, or bulk PBMC T cells (not recorded which). The V call is TRBV29-1, the J call TRBJ2-5; TCRdb proposes TRBD1, but this gene call is untestable without DNA. This sequence originates from a man between 18 and 69 years old in good health. The CDR3 sequence is CSVATAQETQYF.